Listed below are T cell receptor beta chains from one sample, sequenced in a study of blood T cell repertoires in COVID-19. The data were produced by immunoSEQ multiplex PCR, yet TCRdb's version contains in-frame clones alone and is incomplete. The sample lists 150,000 or so clones; 65% to 85% were seen once. Sequenced: peripheral blood. The receptor source for this set is a man aged 55 to 70 with active or convalescent COVID-19. CDR3s include the opening cysteine and the closing phenylalanine or tryptophan. The D gene is left open where the match is weak. Some rows have no size entry. The others give once, few or many, or a class for an expanded clone.

>TRBV6-5|TRBJ2-3|.|.
CASSYLTGHTDTQYF
TGTGCCAGCAGTTACCTGACAGGCCACACAGATACGCAGTATTTT
>TRBV24-1|TRBJ2-7|.|TRBD1
CATSETPGTESSYEQYF
TGTGCCACCAGTGAAACCCCCGGGACAGAGAGCTCCTACGAGCAGTACTTC
>TRBV2|TRBJ1-6|.|TRBD1
CASSDRGSYSPLHF
TGTGCCAGCAGCGACAGGGGATCATATTCACCCCTCCACTTT
>TRBV11-3|TRBJ2-2|.|TRBD1
CASSYGTGAHTGELFF
TGTGCCAGCAGCTATGGGACAGGGGCTCACACCGGGGAGCTGTTTTTT
>TRBV19|TRBJ1-2|.|.
CASSIGQSYGYTF
TGTGCCAGTAGTATAGGACAGTCCTATGGCTACACCTTC
>TRBV3-1/TRBV3-2|TRBJ2-7|.|.
CASSQDEDEQYF
TGTGCCAGCAGCCAAGATGAGGACGAGCAGTACTTC
>TRBV28|TRBJ1-1|few|TRBD1
CASRRTTGHTEAFF
TGTGCCAGCAGGCGAACGACAGGGCACACTGAAGCTTTCTTT
>TRBV2|TRBJ1-1|.|TRBD1
CASSVEGQGIEAFF
TGTGCCAGCAGTGTAGAGGGACAGGGGATTGAAGCTTTCTTT
>TRBV3-1/TRBV3-2|TRBJ1-2|few|.
CASGGQSNYGYTF
TGTGCCAGCGGAGGACAGAGCAACTATGGCTACACCTTC
>TRBV29-1|TRBJ2-7|.|TRBD2
CSVSRLRGGLEQYF
TGCAGCGTCTCCAGGCTCCGCGGGGGGCTCGAGCAGTACTTC
>TRBV7-9|TRBJ1-1|.|.
CASSLVTPVNTEAFF
TGTGCCAGCAGCCTAGTGACACCTGTGAACACTGAAGCTTTCTTT
>TRBV2|TRBJ2-7|.|.
CASRDLVDSPYEQYF
TGTGCCAGCAGGGACCTCGTGGACAGTCCCTACGAGCAGTACTTC
>TRBV3-1/TRBV3-2|TRBJ2-3|.|TRBD2
CASSRTSGGADTQYF
TGTGCCAGCAGCCGGACTAGCGGGGGGGCAGATACGCAGTATTTT
>TRBV27|TRBJ1-5|.|.
CASSFGGSDQPQHF
TGTGCCAGCAGTTTCGGGGGATCCGATCAGCCCCAGCATTTT
>TRBV6-5|TRBJ2-7|.|TRBD1
CASRGTGGYEQYF
TGTGCCAGCAGAGGGACAGGGGGTTACGAGCAGTACTTC
>TRBV24-1|TRBJ2-5|.|.
CATSDPDQGPGETQYF
TGTGCCACCAGTGATCCGGATCAGGGGCCAGGAGAGACCCAGTACTTC
>TRBV29-1|TRBJ2-3|.|.
CSTRTETDTQYF
TGCAGCACACGAACCGAAACAGATACGCAGTATTTT
>TRBV19|TRBJ1-2|.|.
CASSINQNPGYTF
TGTGCCAGTAGTATCAATCAGAATCCTGGCTACACCTTC
>TRBV7-2|TRBJ1-6|once|.
CASSFRLESALHF
TGTGCCAGCAGCTTTAGACTTGAATCGGCCCTCCACTTT
>TRBV2|TRBJ2-3|.|.
CASSGGRHPSTDTQYF
TGTGCCAGCAGTGGAGGGAGGCACCCTAGCACAGATACGCAGTATTTT
>TRBV6-1|TRBJ1-4|.|.
CASSDRGLAEKLFF
TGTGCCAGCAGTGACAGGGGTTTGGCTGAAAAACTGTTTTTT
>TRBV5-1|TRBJ1-2|.|TRBD1
CASSWIAGQGFNGYTF
TGCGCCAGCAGCTGGATTGCGGGACAGGGATTTAATGGCTACACCTTC
>TRBV6-1|TRBJ1-3|few|.
CASSETATVTGNTIYF
TGTGCCAGCAGTGAAACGGCGACAGTAACTGGAAACACCATATATTTT
>TRBV27|TRBJ1-1|few|TRBD1
CASRLPPSMTGRNTEAFF
TGTGCCAGCAGGCTCCCCCCATCGATGACAGGGCGGAACACTGAAGCTTTCTTT
>TRBV5-1|TRBJ2-3|.|.
CASSLTDSHSTDTQYF
TGCGCCAGCAGCTTAACTGACAGCCATAGCACAGATACGCAGTATTTT
>TRBV18|TRBJ2-7|once|.
CASSPGHEQYF
TGTGCCAGCTCACCTGGCCACGAGCAGTACTTC
>TRBV7-2|TRBJ1-4|.|.
CASSPWTSTNEKLFF
TGTGCCAGCAGCCCGTGGACATCAACTAATGAAAAACTGTTTTTT
>TRBV3-1/TRBV3-2|TRBJ1-5|.|.
CASSPGRNQPQHF
TGTGCCAGCAGCCCTGGTCGGAATCAGCCCCAGCATTTT
>TRBV2|TRBJ2-1|few|TRBD2
CANGLAGGPTRNEQFF
TGTGCCAACGGACTAGCGGGAGGCCCTACCCGCAATGAGCAGTTCTTC
>TRBV7-9|TRBJ2-1|.|.
CASRPTTEQFF
TGTGCCAGCAGGCCGACTACCGAGCAGTTCTTC
>TRBV27|TRBJ2-3|once|.
CASRSWVTWAGTDTQYF
TGTGCCAGCAGGTCGTGGGTTACTTGGGCTGGCACAGATACGCAGTATTTT
>TRBV14|TRBJ1-4|.|.
CASSQEQGSLTAEKLFF
TGTGCCAGCAGCCAAGAGCAGGGCAGTCTTACCGCCGAAAAACTGTTTTTT
>TRBV14|TRBJ2-1|.|TRBD1
CASSRDRANNEQFF
TGTGCCAGCAGCCGGGACAGGGCTAACAATGAGCAGTTCTTC
>TRBV7-8|TRBJ1-5|.|.
CASSLLNQPQHF
TGTGCCAGCAGCTTACTAAATCAGCCCCAGCATTTT
>TRBV6-6|TRBJ1-2|.|TRBD1
CATETGQGFYGYTF
TGTGCCACAGAAACGGGACAGGGGTTCTATGGCTACACCTTC
>TRBV15|TRBJ2-3|.|TRBD2
CATSREGSGGTDTQYF
TGTGCCACCAGCAGAGAGGGTAGCGGGGGCACAGATACGCAGTATTTT
>TRBV12-2|TRBJ1-1|.|.
CASRLVQGLNTEAFF
TGTGCAAGTCGCTTAGTACAGGGATTGAACACTGAAGCTTTCTTT
>TRBV25-1|TRBJ1-1|.|.
CASSGLPNTEAFF
TGTGCCAGCAGTGGTCTCCCCAACACTGAAGCTTTCTTT
>TRBV7-9|TRBJ2-5|.|.
CASSLPAQQETQYF
TGTGCCAGCAGCTTACCCGCCCAGCAAGAGACCCAGTACTTC
>TRBV6-1|TRBJ1-6|.|.
CASSEQGQTNSPLHF
TGTGCCAGCAGTGAACAGGGCCAGACTAATTCACCCCTCCACTTT
>TRBV7-2|TRBJ1-5|.|.
CASSLGQHQPQHF
TGTGCCAGCAGCTTAGGACAGCACCAGCCCCAGCATTTT
>TRBV15|TRBJ2-2|once|TRBD1
CATSRGDRGRDGELFF
TGTGCCACCAGCAGAGGAGACAGGGGTCGAGACGGGGAGCTGTTTTTT
>TRBV3-1/TRBV3-2|TRBJ2-7|few|TRBD2
CASSQAASGGAKEQYF
TGTGCCAGCAGCCAAGCAGCTAGCGGGGGGGCTAAAGAGCAGTACTTC
>TRBV5-1|TRBJ1-1|.|.
CASSLREGVTEAFF
TGCGCCAGCAGCTTGCGGGAGGGGGTCACTGAAGCTTTCTTT
>TRBV10-3|TRBJ1-3|few|TRBD1
CAIRGQGTSGNTIYF
TGTGCCATCAGGGGACAGGGGACCTCTGGAAACACCATATATTTT
>TRBV7-2|TRBJ2-3|.|.
CASSLAFYGSTDTQYF
TGTGCCAGCAGCTTAGCCTTTTACGGGAGCACAGATACGCAGTATTTT
>TRBV3-1/TRBV3-2|TRBJ1-6|.|TRBD1
CASSPDKGQGQSPLHF
TGTGCCAGCAGCCCCGACAAGGGACAGGGTCAGTCACCCCTCCACTTT
>TRBV28|TRBJ1-6|.|TRBD1
CASSVNRGVSNSPLHF
TGTGCCAGCAGTGTGAACAGGGGTGTGAGTAATTCACCCCTCCACTTT
>TRBV6-1|TRBJ2-2|once|.
CASSEPGGTGELFF
TGTGCCAGCAGTGAACCTGGGGGGACCGGGGAGCTGTTTTTT
>TRBV5-1|TRBJ1-4|.|TRBD1
CASSLATGGFEKLFF
TGCGCCAGCAGCTTAGCGACAGGGGGCTTTGAAAAACTGTTTTTT
>TRBV5-4|TRBJ2-1|.|TRBD2
CASSSSGGTPYNEQFF
TGTGCCAGCAGCTCTAGCGGGGGGACGCCCTACAATGAGCAGTTCTTC
>TRBV28|TRBJ1-2|.|TRBD1
CASSLDRVGAGGYTF
TGTGCCAGCAGTTTAGACAGGGTCGGAGCTGGAGGCTACACCTTC
>TRBV7-3|TRBJ2-6|.|TRBD1
CASSAGDRLSSGANVLTF
TGTGCCAGCAGCGCTGGGGACAGATTAAGCTCTGGGGCCAACGTCCTGACTTTC
>TRBV5-4|TRBJ1-2|.|.
CASSRIQGLGGYTF
TGTGCCAGCAGCAGAATACAGGGTCTTGGTGGCTACACCTTC
>TRBV7-9|TRBJ1-2|.|.
CASSPGLSNYGYTF
TGTGCCAGCAGCCCCGGACTCTCTAACTATGGCTACACCTTC
>TRBV11-2|TRBJ1-1|.|.
CASSLTATRLYEAFF
TGTGCCAGCAGCTTAACGGCCACCAGGCTTTATGAAGCTTTCTTT
>TRBV11-3|TRBJ2-1|.|TRBD2
CASSQNQRGGQFF
TGTGCCAGCAGCCAGAATCAGCGGGGCGGGCAGTTCTTC